This paragraph reports one T cell receptor beta chain. Its antigen is unidentified. Produced via immunoSEQ multiplex PCR; TCRdb's table is partial and in-frame only. This table holds 75,000 to 80,000 clones, approximately 82% found once. This CDR3 contains 15 residues. Trimming took off 5 bases at V and 8 bases at J, with 21 bases between the two ends. Germline V CDR1 and CDR2: SGHAT, FQNNGV. Exclusion applied to patients with autoimmune disease history or systemic immunosuppression. This entry is derived from a study of OX40 agonist ivuxolimab in advanced cancers. Background on the study: Checkpoint inhibitors had been given previously to under 50% of patients.

Study findings and constraints: In general, CD8+ T cells held more expanded clones than CD4+ did, on average. Both blood CD4+ and CD8+ T cells showed clonal growth by week 6 at 0.1 to 3.0 mg/kg.

The receptor was derived from an adult with an advanced solid tumor such as melanoma, head and neck, liver or kidney cancer. The sequences come from CD4+ or CD8+ T cells sorted from blood, collected in a trial of the OX40 agonist ivuxolimab. This rearrangement joins TRBV11-2 to TRBJ2-5; no reliable D call. CDR3 protein: CASSPRALGEGTQYF. Here the CDR3 DNA reads TGTGCCAGCAGCCCCCGGGCCCTCGGAGAAGGTACCCAGTACTTC.